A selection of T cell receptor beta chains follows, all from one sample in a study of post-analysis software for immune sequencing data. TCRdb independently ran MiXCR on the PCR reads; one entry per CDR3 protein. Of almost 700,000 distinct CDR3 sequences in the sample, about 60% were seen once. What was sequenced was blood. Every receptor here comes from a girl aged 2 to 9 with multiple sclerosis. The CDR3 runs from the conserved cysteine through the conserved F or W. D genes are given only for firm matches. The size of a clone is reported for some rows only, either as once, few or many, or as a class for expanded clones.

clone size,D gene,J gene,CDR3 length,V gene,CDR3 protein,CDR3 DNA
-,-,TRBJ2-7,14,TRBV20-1,CSASPGSVSYEQYF,TGCAGTGCTAGCCCTGGTTCCGTCTCCTACGAGCAGTACTTC
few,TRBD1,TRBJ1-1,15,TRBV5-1,CTSGPFKTGDTEAFF,TGCACCAGCGGACCATTTAAGACAGGGGACACTGAAGCTTTCTTT
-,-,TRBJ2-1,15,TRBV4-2,CASSQGSGTTFKQFF,TGTGCCAGCAGCCAAGGATCGGGGACCACTTTCAAGCAGTTCTTC
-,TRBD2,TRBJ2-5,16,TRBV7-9,CASSRGLAGGVSEQYF,TGTGCCAGCAGTAGGGGACTAGCGGGAGGTGTGAGTGAGCAGTACTTC
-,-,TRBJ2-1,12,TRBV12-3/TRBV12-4,CASSKTGAGQFF,TGTGCCAGCAGTAAAACGGGCGCAGGGCAGTTCTTC
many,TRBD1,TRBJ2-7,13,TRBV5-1,CASSRDRGDEQYF,TGTGCCAGCAGTCGGGACAGGGGAGACGAGCAGTACTTC
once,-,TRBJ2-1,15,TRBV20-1,CSARSSQGFYNEQFF,TGCAGTGCTAGATCCTCACAGGGCTTCTACAATGAGCAGTTCTTC
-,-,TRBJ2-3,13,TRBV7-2,CASSFVLEDTQYF,TGTGCCAGCAGCTTTGTACTCGAAGATACGCAGTATTTT
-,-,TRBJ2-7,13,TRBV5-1,CASSLFVSDEQYF,TGCGCCAGCAGCTTGTTCGTTTCCGACGAGCAGTACTTC
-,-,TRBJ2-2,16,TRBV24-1,CATSDVTTGTTGELFF,TGTGCCACCAGTGATGTAACCACAGGGACCACCGGGGAGCTGTTTTTT
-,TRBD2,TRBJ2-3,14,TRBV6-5,CASSKREATDTQYF,TGTGCCAGCAGTAAGCGGGAGGCCACAGATACGCAGTATTTT
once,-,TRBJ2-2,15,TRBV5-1,CASGLEGLGTGELFF,TGCGCCAGCGGCTTGGAGGGGCTTGGCACCGGGGAGCTGTTTTTT
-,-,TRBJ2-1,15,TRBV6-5,CASKEDHNLYNEQFF,TGTGCCAGCAAGGAGGACCACAACCTCTACAATGAGCAGTTCTTC
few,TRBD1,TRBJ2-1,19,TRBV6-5,CASSYSWGLGQGEGNEQFF,TGTGCCAGCAGTTACTCGTGGGGATTGGGACAGGGGGAGGGTAATGAGCAGTTCTTC
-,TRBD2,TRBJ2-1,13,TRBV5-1,CASSSATGLGQFF,TGCGCCAGCAGCTCCGCTACAGGACTAGGTCAGTTCTTC